This passage covers 10 T cell receptor beta chains from one sample sequenced in a study of chemoradiotherapy in HPV16-positive cancers (dated by TCRdb to the early 2020s). The protocol used for the library was the immunoSEQ multiplex PCR assay. TCRdb retrieved this table from immuneACCESS and kept in-frame rearrangements only. Not all clones are present; in checked studies, unresolved V genes account for under half, and no reason is known for the remainder. For this sample the table gives 25,000 to 40,000 clones, of which approximately 88% were detected only once. Jointly, the top ten make up about 5% of the sample. Material: blood, obtained from a patient who underwent chemoradiotherapy. The receptors stem from a human donor with HPV-associated anogenital cancer.

The rearrangement joins TRBV13 to TRBJ1-3; D is uncertain. The CDR3 spans 14 residues. Germline CDR1 is PRHDT and CDR2 is FYEKMQ (reference sequence). Trimming left V 4 bases short and J 4 bases short, with 11 bases between. CDR3 sequence: CASSSQDFGNTIYF. CDR3 bases: TGTGCCAGCAGCTCTCAGGATTTCGGAAACACCATATATTTT.

V and J are TRBV6-1 and TRBJ2-5, with D possibly matching TRBD2 (6 bases). The CDR3 length is 14 residues. Germline lookup yields CDR1 MNHNS and CDR2 SASEGT. Trimming cost V 5 bases and J 6 bases, with 16 bases left between them. CDR3 bases: TGTGCCAGCAGTCCTACCCGACTAGAGAAGACCCAGTACTTC. It translates to CASSPTRLEKTQYF.

The chain recombines TRBV6-1 with TRBJ1-4; D possibly corresponds to TRBD1 (5 bases). The CDR3 runs 15 residues. Trimming removed 6 bases from V and 9 bases from J, with 20 bases in between. The V gene's germline CDR1 is MNHNS and CDR2 SASEGT. Here the CDR3 DNA reads TGTGCCAGCAGGGTTGAAGACCCCAGGGAGAAAAAACTGTTTTTT. Its protein product is CASRVEDPREKKLFF.

The CDR3 loop reads CASSLVPKKAEETQYF. CDR3 in DNA: TGTGCCAGCAGCTTAGTTCCGAAAAAGGCGGAAGAGACCCAGTACTTC. The chain has TRBV7-8 and TRBJ2-5; D gene uncertain. The CDR3 spans 16 residues. Germline assignment: CDR1 SGHVS and CDR2 FQNEAQ. The V end lost 1 base, the J end lost 3 bases, and 15 bases lay between the germline ends.

Only one count was recorded for this clone. The chain carries TRBV5-4 and TRBJ2-3, with 12 bases aligning to TRBD2. This CDR3 has 19 residues. The V and J ends lost 0 bases and 6 bases, in that order; junction bases with no gene match: 14. Germline V CDR1 and CDR2: SGHNT, YYREEE (reference sequence). CDR3 DNA sequence: TGTGCCAGCAGCTTGGGTGGAAATGGCCTACTAGCGGGAGGTGATACGCAGTATTTT. Its translation is CASSLGGNGLLAGGDTQYF.

The chain combines TRBV5-4 with TRBJ2-2; D possibly corresponds to TRBD2 (6 bases). Deletions cut 7 bases from V and 1 base from J, with 14 bases between. The CDR3 runs 15 residues. Germline-derived CDR1 and CDR2 are SGHNT and YYREEE (reference sequence). The CDR3 coding sequence is TGTGCCAGCGCCCAACTAGCCGGGAACACCGGGGAGCTGTTTTTT. Amino acids: CASAQLAGNTGELFF.

The CDR3 DNA reads as TGTGCCAGCAGTAGGCGGGCAGGGGAAGAAAAACTGTTTTTT. Its translation: CASSRRAGEEKLFF. J is TRBJ1-4 and V is TRBV5-6; perhaps TRBD1 as D (6 bases). Per the germline V gene, CDR1 is SGHDT and CDR2 is YYEEEE. The V gene lost 5 bases and the J gene lost 8 bases, with 16 bases spanning the gap. The CDR3 has 14 amino acids.

DNA of the CDR3: TGTGCCAGCAGCTCGGACAGGGACAACCTCTATGGCTACACCTTC. This encodes CASSSDRDNLYGYTF. This chain connects TRBV7-2 to TRBJ1-2; 8 positions match TRBD1. Per the germline V gene, CDR1 is SGHTA and CDR2 is FQGNSA. The V gene end was trimmed by 4 bases and the J gene end by 4 bases; junction bases not matched to a gene: 8. The CDR3 loop spans 15 amino acids.

The chain is built from TRBV20-1 and TRBJ2-5, with D unclear. CDR3 length equals 11 residues. The V gene's germline CDR1 is DFQATT and CDR2 SNEGSKA (reference sequence). The V end was cut by 6 bases, the J end by 5 bases, with 10 bases between. In DNA, the CDR3 is TGCAGTGCCCTCCTAAGGGAGACCCAGTACTTC. Its translation: CSALLRETQYF.

The gene calls are TRBV9 and TRBJ2-2; D is unresolved. The CDR3 covers 13 residues. CDR1 is SGDLS, CDR2 YYNGEE, per germline. Trimming left V 4 bases short and J 4 bases short, with 8 bases between. In DNA, the CDR3 is TGTGCCAGCAGCCCGGAGTTCACCGGGGAGCTGTTTTTT. Protein sequence: CASSPEFTGELFF.